This T cell receptor beta chain was recovered during a study of neurological immune-mediated disorders (dated 2019 in TCRdb). Broadly, across the study: Among the 35 or so multiple sclerosis patients, approximately 30 had relapsing-remitting MS and 3 had secondary progressive MS. Peripheral blood TCR-beta repertoires from patients with HTLV-I-associated myelopathy (HAM/TSP), patients with multiple sclerosis, and healthy controls were compared in the study using UMI-based sequencing. The roughly 100 TCR-beta libraries covered PBMC samples along with longitudinal samples, technical triplicates, and paired sorted CD4+ and CD8+ T-cell subsets. The cohort was made up of 60 to 75 subjects, consisting of roughly 14 HAM/TSP patients, approximately 35 multiple sclerosis patients and 20 healthy controls.

To synthesize cDNA, template-switch 5'RACE was performed with a primer carrying a 10-nucleotide random unique molecular identifier so that each TCR transcript was tagged. Over 180 million TCR-beta sequences, covering 15-18 subjects, were produced in each sequencing run. The RNeasy kit was used for extraction of total RNA. The KAPA Real-time Library Amplification kit was used to amplify TCR-beta VDJ regions with primers targeting the TCR constant region and the 5'RACE anchor. A first PCR added sample indexes and Illumina adaptors, after which a second PCR increased the library yield. After purification with Ampure beads, the TCR product of roughly 650 bp was size-selected on a 2% E-gel SizeSelection system. Before pooling, library quality was assessed on a Bioanalyzer, concentration was determined with Qubit, and library quantification was performed with the Kapa Library Quantification kit. Libraries were sequenced paired-end 2 x 150 bp on an Illumina HiSeq 2500. To increase sequence diversity, roughly 23-30% phiX was spiked into each library pool. The paper's data handling went like this. Quality-filtered reads were processed with the UMI-based MiGEC pipeline, which removed over 75% of raw TCR sequences during error correction. IMGT germline references were used for aligning VDJ genes, and each clonotype was defined as a unique CDR3 amino acid sequence together with its V-J genes. Clonal expansion, Shannon diversity and CDR3 relatedness (CalcPairwiseDistances, ClusterSamples) were evaluated with VDJtools, and phylogenetic trees were built with CLCbio workbench. A clone was classed as expanded if it had 8 or more unique UMIs, a cutoff based on coefficient-of-variation modelling across technical triplicates. TCRdb cleaned the public reads at Q25 with fastp, built clones with MiXCR and kept in-frame beta chains. Rows are unified per CDR3 protein, each entry keeping the most common DNA and genes. The V and J calls were determined by TCRdb, not by the authors. In this sample the table shows some 70,000 distinct CDR3 sequences, 3.4% of which occur a single time. About 4% of the sample belongs to the ten largest clones.

Study-wide findings and limitations: Phylogenetic analysis grouped repertoires from 18 of 34 MS patients into a cluster of related CDR3 sequences, suggesting a possible repertoire-level signature. Expanded clones from different subjects shared no identical CDR3 amino acid sequences, which suggests that TCR-beta repertoires were private in all groups. TCR clonal expansion was highest in HAM/TSP patients and lowest in MS patients, with MS patients falling below even healthy controls. The MS cluster showed no association with clinical or MRI features, and the authors stated that larger cohorts are needed.

In the germline V gene (reference sequence), CDR1 corresponds to MNHEY and CDR2 to SMNVEV. Counted from cysteine to phenylalanine, this CDR3 has 14 amino acids. Left in the record is the CDR3 DNA by itself, 42 bases read in frame from the first base. Germline trimming amounts to 4 bases on V and 8 bases on J, with 10 as the count of junction bases outside the gene matches. This clonotype appeared many times. Its recognized antigen is unknown. Base qualities are not provided; no much larger clone lies one nucleotide away. For unsorted PBMC libraries, 2 million PBMCs were used after storage in RNAlater at -80 degrees C until RNA extraction. Multiple sclerosis patients were enrolled in a US clinical protocol evaluating disease progression by magnetic resonance imaging. PBMCs were separated from peripheral blood using Ficoll-Hypaque density gradient centrifugation and then cryopreserved in liquid nitrogen.

Recombination connected TRBV27 to TRBJ1-2, with TRBD1 identical over 7 junction bases. The TCR sequence derives from a man aged 35-49 years with multiple sclerosis. What was sequenced was PBMCs. CDR3 protein: CASSSLTGRSGYTF. The nucleotide sequence reads TGTGCCAGCAGTTCCCTGACAGGGAGGAGCGGCTACACCTTC.